This T cell receptor (beta chain) was recovered during a study of T cell responses to AZD1222 COVID-19 vaccine. Clones were sequenced by immunoSEQ multiplex PCR, and TCRdb holds only the in-frame ones, with some missing. The sample records 90,000 to 150,000 clones, approximately 92% being singletons. Details on this clone: Its antigen is undetermined.

Study-level findings and limits: Females made up more of the donors, who were largely white British, and clonal diversity may have come out too low. After two AZD1222 doses, spike-specific TCR breadth and depth rose versus day 0.

Pooled samples include second doses given at about 4 or 12 weeks. The CDR3 covers 11 residues. Germline CDR1 and CDR2: SQVTM and ANQGSEA. V lost 4 bases and J 6 bases, leaving 9 bases between the germline ends. The TCR was taken from an adult who received the AZD1222 COVID-19 vaccine. V usage is TRBV29-1 and J usage is TRBJ2-5, with D perhaps being TRBD1 or TRBD2 (5 bases each). Here the sequenced sample was peripheral blood, taken 28 days after the second AZD1222 dose. CDR3 nucleotide sequence: TGCAGCGTTGGCAGGGACCAGACCCAGTACTTC. Its translation is CSVGRDQTQYF.